Described below is a single T cell receptor beta chain sequence and its context. Its antigen is not known. TCRdb reprocessed the 5' RACE reads, keeping one entry per CDR3 protein, no DNA. The sample has some 300,000 distinct CDR3 sequences. The CDR3 loop spans 13 amino acids. Germline CDR1 reads MNHEY; CDR2 reads SVGAGI. This entry comes from a study of monozygotic twins with inflammatory bowel disease. Study-level findings and limits: It was in IBD patients that TCRbeta diversity (inverse Simpson) was lower than in healthy co-twins.

This sequence was found in a human donor with ulcerative colitis or Crohn's disease, or a healthy co-twin of an affected twin (not recorded which). This chain connects TRBV6-5 to TRBJ1-2. The sample consisted of blood. The CDR3 loop reads CASRLSLSYGYTF.